This T cell receptor beta chain was recorded in a study of blood T cells in healthy people across ages. Germline assignment: CDR1 LGHNA and CDR2 YSLEER. This CDR3 is built from 17 residues. Trimming removed 1 base from V and 8 bases from J, with 23 bases in between. This clonotype has more than one count but fewer than ten. Primed by a sample-barcoded 5' primer and a J-beta primer mix, a second PCR proceeded for about 6 to 12 cycles. One entry per CDR3 protein results from TCRdb running MiXCR on the 5' RACE reads. Of 650,000 to 1,000,000 distinct CDR3 sequences in the sample, about 36% were seen once.

The TCR sequence derives from a man younger than 35 in good health. Sequencing input: blood. This chain joins TRBV4-3 and TRBJ1-2; D remains ambiguous. The CDR3 bases are TGCGCCAGCAGCCAAGCTCGTGGCGGAGGGCTGGGGTACGGCTACACCTTC. As protein: CASSQARGGGLGYGYTF.